The T cell receptor beta chain described here comes from a study of OX40 agonist ivuxolimab in advanced cancers. Across the study: Cohort: around 86% men, mean age around 60, aged about 20 to 85. Three patients responded partially, comprising one with hepatocellular carcinoma and two with cutaneous melanoma.

Trimming removed 1 base from V and 2 bases from J, with 8 bases in between. The CDR3 is 15 residues long. Per germline, CDR1 LNHDA and CDR2 SQIVND (reference sequence). Of note for this clone: What it recognizes is unknown.

Using immunoSEQ multiplex PCR, the repertoire was profiled, and TCRdb retains in-frame clones only, with some absent. The repertoire holds approximately 43,000 clones, with about 89% as singletons. Overall study findings and caveats: Expanded clones belonging to CD8+ T cells outnumbered, on average, those of CD4+.

This chain links TRBV19 with TRBJ1-4; D not resolved. The starting material was CD4+ or CD8+ T cells sorted from blood, obtained in a trial of the OX40 agonist ivuxolimab. The clonotype originates from an adult with an advanced solid tumor such as melanoma, head and neck, liver or kidney cancer. The DNA of the CDR3 is TGTGCCAGTAGTATAGCCCGAGGGACTAATGAAAAACTGTTTTTT. Translated, it gives CASSIARGTNEKLFF.